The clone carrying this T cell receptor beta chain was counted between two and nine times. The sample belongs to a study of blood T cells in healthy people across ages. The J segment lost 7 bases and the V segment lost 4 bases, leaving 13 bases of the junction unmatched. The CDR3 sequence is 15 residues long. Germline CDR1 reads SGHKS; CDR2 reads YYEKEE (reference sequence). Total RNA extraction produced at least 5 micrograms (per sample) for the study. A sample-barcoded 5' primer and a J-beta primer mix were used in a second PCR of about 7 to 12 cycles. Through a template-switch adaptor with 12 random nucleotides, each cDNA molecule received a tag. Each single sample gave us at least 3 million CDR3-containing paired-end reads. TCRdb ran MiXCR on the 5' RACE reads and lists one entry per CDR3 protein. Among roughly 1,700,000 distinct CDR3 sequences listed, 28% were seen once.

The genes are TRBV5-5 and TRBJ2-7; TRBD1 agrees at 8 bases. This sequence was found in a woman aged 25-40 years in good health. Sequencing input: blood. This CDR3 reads CASSGGTGVSGEQYF. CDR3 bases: TGTGCCAGCAGCGGAGGGACAGGCGTCTCTGGAGAGCAGTACTTC.